This is a list of T cell receptor beta chains from one sample in a study of T-cell reconstitution after alpha-beta-depleted transplantation in children. TCRdb independently ran MiXCR on the PCR reads; one entry per CDR3 protein. Here the sample spans some 500,000 distinct CDR3 sequences, about 31% being singletons. The sequences come from PBMCs from the stem cell graft donor, collected from the stem cell graft. These receptors were taken from a human donor who donated a stem cell graft to a child with aplastic anemia. CDR3s include the opening cysteine and the closing phenylalanine or tryptophan. The order of the fields is clone size, J gene, V gene, D gene, CDR3 DNA, CDR3 protein. A D gene is named only where the DNA matches it firmly. Clone size is stated in some rows and not others, as once, few, many or a class when expanded.

clone size: -
J gene: TRBJ2-1
V gene: TRBV24-1
D gene: TRBD2
CDR3 DNA: TGTGCCACCAGTGATTCACTAGCGGTGAAAAACAATGAGCAGTTCTTC
CDR3 protein: CATSDSLAVKNNEQFF

clone size: few
J gene: TRBJ2-3
V gene: TRBV12-3/TRBV12-4
D gene: -
CDR3 DNA: TGTGCCAGCAGTTTTGGGTTCACCCGGCCGGCAGATACGCAGTATTTT
CDR3 protein: CASSFGFTRPADTQYF

clone size: -
J gene: TRBJ1-2
V gene: TRBV7-9
D gene: -
CDR3 DNA: TGTGCCAGCAGCTTGGGTATAGGAGCTGAAAACTATGGCTACACCTTC
CDR3 protein: CASSLGIGAENYGYTF

clone size: few
J gene: TRBJ2-3
V gene: TRBV7-8
D gene: TRBD2
CDR3 DNA: TGTGCCAGCAGCTTAGCGCCTAGCGGGAGTTTAGATACGCAGTATTTT
CDR3 protein: CASSLAPSGSLDTQYF

clone size: few
J gene: TRBJ2-2
V gene: TRBV9
D gene: -
CDR3 DNA: TGTGCCAGCAGCGTAGAAGGATGGGGGGCCGGGGAGCTGTTTTTT
CDR3 protein: CASSVEGWGAGELFF

clone size: -
J gene: TRBJ2-3
V gene: TRBV7-2
D gene: TRBD2
CDR3 DNA: TGTGCCAGCAGCAGACTAGCGGGAAGAACAGATACGCAGTATTTT
CDR3 protein: CASSRLAGRTDTQYF

clone size: -
J gene: TRBJ2-3
V gene: TRBV7-2
D gene: -
CDR3 DNA: TGTGCCAGCAGCCCTCAGGTGACTAGCACAGATACGCAGTATTTT
CDR3 protein: CASSPQVTSTDTQYF

clone size: -
J gene: TRBJ1-3
V gene: TRBV29-1
D gene: -
CDR3 DNA: TGCAGCGTTGGGACCGTGAGAAACACCATATATTTT
CDR3 protein: CSVGTVRNTIYF

clone size: once
J gene: TRBJ2-1
V gene: TRBV15
D gene: -
CDR3 DNA: TGTGCCAGCACATCTCAGCATTCTTCCTACAATGAGCAGTTCTTC
CDR3 protein: CASTSQHSSYNEQFF

clone size: -
J gene: TRBJ2-1
V gene: TRBV18
D gene: TRBD1
CDR3 DNA: TGTGCCAGCTCACCCCAGGACAGGGCCACCTACAATGAGCAGTTCTTC
CDR3 protein: CASSPQDRATYNEQFF

clone size: few
J gene: TRBJ1-3
V gene: TRBV9
D gene: -
CDR3 DNA: TGTGCCAGCAGCGTAAGGGGCGGGTCTGGAAACACCATATATTTT
CDR3 protein: CASSVRGGSGNTIYF

clone size: once
J gene: TRBJ2-2
V gene: TRBV4-3
D gene: -
CDR3 DNA: TGCGCCAGCAGCTTCGGGAAGAACACCGGGGAGCTGTTTTTT
CDR3 protein: CASSFGKNTGELFF

clone size: -
J gene: TRBJ1-1
V gene: TRBV25-1
D gene: -
CDR3 DNA: TGTGCCAGCCGGGCCACTGAAGCTTTCTTT
CDR3 protein: CASRATEAFF

clone size: -
J gene: TRBJ1-2
V gene: TRBV7-2
D gene: -
CDR3 DNA: TGTGCCAGCAGCCACGTGGGGGCAGGCGCTAACTATGGCTACACCTTC
CDR3 protein: CASSHVGAGANYGYTF

clone size: -
J gene: TRBJ2-2
V gene: TRBV7-7
D gene: -
CDR3 DNA: TGTGCCAGCAGCTTATTCGGGCCGGGGCCTAACACCGGGGAGCTGTTTTTT
CDR3 protein: CASSLFGPGPNTGELFF

clone size: -
J gene: TRBJ2-1
V gene: TRBV30
D gene: -
CDR3 DNA: TGTGCCTGGAGTCCCGACAGACCACAGTTCTTC
CDR3 protein: CAWSPDRPQFF

clone size: few
J gene: TRBJ2-1
V gene: TRBV6-5
D gene: TRBD2
CDR3 DNA: TGTGCCAGCAGTTACAGCGGGAATTACAATGAGCAGTTCTTC
CDR3 protein: CASSYSGNYNEQFF

clone size: -
J gene: TRBJ2-1
V gene: TRBV7-9
D gene: -
CDR3 DNA: TGTGCCAGCAGCCCCTGGGACTTAAGTGAGCAGTTCTTC
CDR3 protein: CASSPWDLSEQFF

clone size: -
J gene: TRBJ1-2
V gene: TRBV9
D gene: TRBD1
CDR3 DNA: TGTGCCAGCAGCGTCGGGGACAGGGGGATGTATGGCTACACCTTC
CDR3 protein: CASSVGDRGMYGYTF

clone size: few
J gene: TRBJ1-2
V gene: TRBV5-1
D gene: -
CDR3 DNA: TGCGCCAGCAGCTTGGGTGGAGGAACCCGCTATGGCTACACCTTC
CDR3 protein: CASSLGGGTRYGYTF

clone size: -
J gene: TRBJ2-1
V gene: TRBV5-1
D gene: -
CDR3 DNA: TGCGCCAGCAGCCTGTCCGGGTCGGTTGGCTACAATGAGCAGTTCTTC
CDR3 protein: CASSLSGSVGYNEQFF

clone size: -
J gene: TRBJ1-1
V gene: TRBV7-2
D gene: TRBD1
CDR3 DNA: TGTGCCAGCAGCTTCCGACAGGGAAGGAACACTGAAGCTTTCTTT
CDR3 protein: CASSFRQGRNTEAFF

clone size: -
J gene: TRBJ1-3
V gene: TRBV10-3
D gene: -
CDR3 DNA: TGTGCCTTCGGGCCTGGAAACACCATATATTTT
CDR3 protein: CAFGPGNTIYF

clone size: few
J gene: TRBJ1-5
V gene: TRBV20-1
D gene: -
CDR3 DNA: TGCAGTGCTAGTATCCCAGCTAGCAATCAGCCCCAGCATTTT
CDR3 protein: CSASIPASNQPQHF

clone size: few
J gene: TRBJ1-1
V gene: TRBV29-1
D gene: -
CDR3 DNA: TGCAGCGGTAGAAGGACAGCCCAAGTATCCATGAACACTGAAGCTTTCTTT
CDR3 protein: CSGRRTAQVSMNTEAFF

clone size: -
J gene: TRBJ2-1
V gene: TRBV14
D gene: TRBD1
CDR3 DNA: TGTGCCAGCAGCCACCTACAGGGGGCGAAGAACAATGAGCAGTTCTTC
CDR3 protein: CASSHLQGAKNNEQFF

clone size: few
J gene: TRBJ2-1
V gene: TRBV6-5
D gene: -
CDR3 DNA: TGTGCCAGCAGTCTCTTAGGGACTCAGTTCTTC
CDR3 protein: CASSLLGTQFF